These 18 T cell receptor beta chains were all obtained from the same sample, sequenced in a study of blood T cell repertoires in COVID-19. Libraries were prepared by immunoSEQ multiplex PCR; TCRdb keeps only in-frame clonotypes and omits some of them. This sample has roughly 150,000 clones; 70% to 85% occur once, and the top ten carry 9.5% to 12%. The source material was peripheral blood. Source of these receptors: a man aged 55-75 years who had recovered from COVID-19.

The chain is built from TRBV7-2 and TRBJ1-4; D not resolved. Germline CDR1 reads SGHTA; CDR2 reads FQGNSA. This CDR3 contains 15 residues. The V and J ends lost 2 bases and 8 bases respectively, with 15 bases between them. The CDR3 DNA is TGTGCCAGCAGCTTACAGGTTTCTGATGAAGAAAAACTGTTTTTT. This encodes CASSLQVSDEEKLFF.

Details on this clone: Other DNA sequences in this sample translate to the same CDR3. CDR3 nucleotides: TGTGCCAGTAGTCGAGACAGGGTAAGCTACGAGCAGTACTTC. Its translation is CASSRDRVSYEQYF. This chain joins TRBV19 and TRBJ2-7, with 7 bases lining up with TRBD1. CDR1 and CDR2 from the germline V gene are LNHDA and SQIVND (reference sequence). The CDR3 extends over 14 amino acids. V lost 5 bases, J lost 3 bases, and 7 bases stayed unmatched.

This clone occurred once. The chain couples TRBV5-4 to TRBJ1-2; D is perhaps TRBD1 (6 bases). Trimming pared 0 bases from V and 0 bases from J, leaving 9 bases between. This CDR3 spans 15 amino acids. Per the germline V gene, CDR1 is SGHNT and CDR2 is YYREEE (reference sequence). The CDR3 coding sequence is TGTGCCAGCAGCTTGGACGGGACAACTAACTATGGCTACACCTTC. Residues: CASSLDGTTNYGYTF.

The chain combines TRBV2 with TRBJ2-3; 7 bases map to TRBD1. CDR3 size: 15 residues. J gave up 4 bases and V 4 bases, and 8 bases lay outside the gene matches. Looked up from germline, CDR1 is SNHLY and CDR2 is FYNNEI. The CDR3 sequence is CASSGNRGTSDTQYF. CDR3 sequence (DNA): TGTGCCAGCAGTGGGAACAGGGGCACTTCAGATACGCAGTATTTT.

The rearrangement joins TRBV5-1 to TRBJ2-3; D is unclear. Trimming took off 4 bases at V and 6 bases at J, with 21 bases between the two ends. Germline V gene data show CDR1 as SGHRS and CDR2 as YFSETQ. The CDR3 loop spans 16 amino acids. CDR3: CASSPATQQGYDTQYF. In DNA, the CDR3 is TGCGCCAGCAGCCCCGCGACACAGCAAGGATACGATACGCAGTATTTT. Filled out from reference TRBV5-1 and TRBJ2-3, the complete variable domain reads KAGVTQTPRYLIKTRGQQVTLSCSPISGHRSVSWYQQTPGQGLQFLFEYFSETQRNKGNFPGRFSGRQFSNSRSEMNVSTLELGDSALYLCASSPATQQGYDTQYFGPGTRLTVL.

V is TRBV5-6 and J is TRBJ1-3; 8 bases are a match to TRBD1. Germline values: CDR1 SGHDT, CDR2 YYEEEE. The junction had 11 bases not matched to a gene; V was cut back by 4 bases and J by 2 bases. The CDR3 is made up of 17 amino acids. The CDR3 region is CASSPSDRGRTGNTIYF. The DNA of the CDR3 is TGTGCCAGCAGCCCGAGCGACAGGGGAAGGACTGGAAACACCATATATTTT.

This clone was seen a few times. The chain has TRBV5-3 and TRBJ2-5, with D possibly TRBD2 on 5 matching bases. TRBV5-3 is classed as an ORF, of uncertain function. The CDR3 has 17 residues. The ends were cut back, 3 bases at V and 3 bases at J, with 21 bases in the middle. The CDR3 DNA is TGTGCCAGAAGCTCTCTCCCGAGGCGGGTACAGAAAGAGACCCAGTACTTC. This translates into CARSSLPRRVQKETQYF.

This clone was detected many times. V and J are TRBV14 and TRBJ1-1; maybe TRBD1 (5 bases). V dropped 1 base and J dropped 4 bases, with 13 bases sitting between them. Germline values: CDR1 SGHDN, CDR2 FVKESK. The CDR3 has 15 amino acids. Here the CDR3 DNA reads TGTGCCAGCAGCCAAGTTGCAGGGAGGGGCACTGAAGCTTTCTTT. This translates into CASSQVAGRGTEAFF.

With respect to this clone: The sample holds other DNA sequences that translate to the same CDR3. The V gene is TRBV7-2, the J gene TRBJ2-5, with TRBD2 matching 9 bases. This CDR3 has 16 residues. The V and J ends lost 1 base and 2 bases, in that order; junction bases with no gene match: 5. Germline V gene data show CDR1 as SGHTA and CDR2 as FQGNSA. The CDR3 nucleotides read TGTGCCAGCAGCTTAGGGGGTACTAGCGGGCAAGAGACCCAGTACTTC. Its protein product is CASSLGGTSGQETQYF.

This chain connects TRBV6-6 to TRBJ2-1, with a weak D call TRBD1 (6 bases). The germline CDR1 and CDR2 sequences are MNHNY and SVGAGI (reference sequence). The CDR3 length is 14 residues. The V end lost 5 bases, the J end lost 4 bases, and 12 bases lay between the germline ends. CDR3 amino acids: CASSQLGQYNEQFF. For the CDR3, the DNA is TGTGCCAGCAGTCAGCTCGGACAGTACAATGAGCAGTTCTTC.

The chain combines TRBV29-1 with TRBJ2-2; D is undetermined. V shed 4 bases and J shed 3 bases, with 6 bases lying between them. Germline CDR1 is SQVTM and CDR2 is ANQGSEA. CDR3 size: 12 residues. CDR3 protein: CSVGWHTGELFF. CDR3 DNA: TGCAGCGTTGGATGGCACACCGGGGAGCTGTTTTTT.

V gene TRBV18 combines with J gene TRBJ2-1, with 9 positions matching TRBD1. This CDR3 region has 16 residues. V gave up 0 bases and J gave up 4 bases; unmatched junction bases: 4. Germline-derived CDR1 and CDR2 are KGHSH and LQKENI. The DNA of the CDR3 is TGTGCCAGCTCACCACCGTCGGGACAGGGTTACAATGAGCAGTTCTTC. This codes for CASSPPSGQGYNEQFF.

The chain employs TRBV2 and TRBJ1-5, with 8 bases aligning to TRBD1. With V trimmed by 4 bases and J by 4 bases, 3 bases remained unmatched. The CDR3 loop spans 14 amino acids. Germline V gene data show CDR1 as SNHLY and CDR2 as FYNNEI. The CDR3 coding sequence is TGTGCCAGCAGTGGTCAGGGGGCAAATCAGCCCCAGCATTTT. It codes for CASSGQGANQPQHF.

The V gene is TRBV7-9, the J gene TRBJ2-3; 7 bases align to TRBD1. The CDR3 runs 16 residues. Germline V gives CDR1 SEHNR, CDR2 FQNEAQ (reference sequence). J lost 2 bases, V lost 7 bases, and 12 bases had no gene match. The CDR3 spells CASNPGGGQVTDTQYF. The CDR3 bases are TGTGCCAGCAACCCTGGAGGTGGACAGGTCACAGATACGCAGTATTTT. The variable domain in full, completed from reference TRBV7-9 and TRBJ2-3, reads DTGVSQNPRHKITKRGQNVTFRCDPISEHNRLYWYRQTLGQGPEFLTYFQNEAQLEKSRLLSDRFSAERPKGSFSTLEIQRTEQGDSAMYLCASNPGGGQVTDTQYFGPGTRLTVL.

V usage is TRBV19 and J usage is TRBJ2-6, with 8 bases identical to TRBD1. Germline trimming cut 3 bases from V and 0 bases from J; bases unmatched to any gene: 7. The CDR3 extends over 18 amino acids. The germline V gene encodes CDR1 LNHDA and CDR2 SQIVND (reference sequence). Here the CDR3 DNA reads TGTGCCAGTAGTATTCTGGACAGGGTTTCCTCTGGGGCCAACGTCCTGACTTTC. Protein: CASSILDRVSSGANVLTF.

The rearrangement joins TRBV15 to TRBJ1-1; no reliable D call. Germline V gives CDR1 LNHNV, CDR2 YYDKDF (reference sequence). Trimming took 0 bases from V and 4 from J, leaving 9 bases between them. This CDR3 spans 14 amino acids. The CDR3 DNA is TGTGCCACCAGCAGAGATCGGGTGGGCACTGAAGCTTTCTTT. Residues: CATSRDRVGTEAFF.

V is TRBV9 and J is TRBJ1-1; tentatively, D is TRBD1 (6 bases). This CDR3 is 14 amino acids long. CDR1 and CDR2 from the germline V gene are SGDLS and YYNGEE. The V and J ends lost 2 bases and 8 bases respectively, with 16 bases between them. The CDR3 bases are TGTGCCAGCAGCGTGGGGGCTCCCAGCGGCGAAGCTTTCTTT. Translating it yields CASSVGAPSGEAFF.

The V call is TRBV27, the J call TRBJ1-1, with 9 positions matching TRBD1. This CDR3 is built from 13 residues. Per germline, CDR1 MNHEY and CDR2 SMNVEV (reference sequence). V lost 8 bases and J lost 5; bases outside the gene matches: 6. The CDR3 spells CASGGQGGTEAFF. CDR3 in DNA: TGTGCCAGCGGGGGACAGGGTGGAACTGAAGCTTTCTTT.